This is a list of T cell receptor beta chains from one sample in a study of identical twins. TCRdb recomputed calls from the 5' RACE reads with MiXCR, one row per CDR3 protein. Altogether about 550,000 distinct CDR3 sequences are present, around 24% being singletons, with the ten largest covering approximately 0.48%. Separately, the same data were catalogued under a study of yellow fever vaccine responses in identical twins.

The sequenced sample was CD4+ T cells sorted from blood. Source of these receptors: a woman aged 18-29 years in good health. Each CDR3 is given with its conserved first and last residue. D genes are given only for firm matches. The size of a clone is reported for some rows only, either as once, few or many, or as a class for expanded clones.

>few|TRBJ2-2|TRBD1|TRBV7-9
TGTGCCAGCAGCCCCGCACCACAGGGGGGCACCGGGGAGCTGTTTTTT
CASSPAPQGGTGELFF
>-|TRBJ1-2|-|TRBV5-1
TGCGCCAGCAGCTTAGGGGAGGGGATCTATGGCTACACCTTC
CASSLGEGIYGYTF
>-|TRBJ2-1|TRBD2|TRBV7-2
TGTGCCAGCAGCTTAGTTGGGAGGGCAATCAATGAGCAGTTCTTC
CASSLVGRAINEQFF
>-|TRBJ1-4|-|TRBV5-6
TGTGCCAGCAGCCAGACAGTTTGGAGTGAAAAACTGTTTTTT
CASSQTVWSEKLFF
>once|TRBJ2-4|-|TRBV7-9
TGTGCCAGCAGCTTTTTCCCAGGGCGAGGCAAAAACATTCAGTACTTC
CASSFFPGRGKNIQYF
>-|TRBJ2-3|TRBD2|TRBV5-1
TGCGCCAGCAGCAAGGACCGATTCTCTAGCGGGGGGCCCGGAGATACGCAGTATTTT
CASSKDRFSSGGPGDTQYF
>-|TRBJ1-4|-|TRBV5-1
TGTGCCAGCAGCTTAGCTTCGGGGGCTGGGGAAAAACTGTTTTTT
CASSLASGAGEKLFF
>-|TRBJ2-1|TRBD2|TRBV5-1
TGCGCCAGCAGCTTGGTTCCTAGCGGGAGGTCGGACAATGAGCAGTTCTTC
CASSLVPSGRSDNEQFF
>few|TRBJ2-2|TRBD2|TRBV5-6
TGTGCCAGCAGCCGGGACTATACCACCGGGGAGCTGTTTTTT
CASSRDYTTGELFF
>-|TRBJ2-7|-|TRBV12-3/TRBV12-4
TGTGCCAGCAGTAAAAATACCGGTTACGAGCAGTACTTC
CASSKNTGYEQYF
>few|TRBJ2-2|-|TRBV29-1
TGCAGCGTTCAAGTCGTCCGGTCCGGGGAGCTGTTTTTT
CSVQVVRSGELFF
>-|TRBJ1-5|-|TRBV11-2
TGTGCCAGCAGCTTAGGGGGCCCCGGGAACCAGCCCCAGCATTTT
CASSLGGPGNQPQHF
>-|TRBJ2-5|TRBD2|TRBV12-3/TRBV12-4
TGTGCCAGCAGTCTGACTAGCGGGAAGGGCCAAGAGACCCAGTACTTC
CASSLTSGKGQETQYF
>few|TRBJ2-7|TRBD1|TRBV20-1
TGCAGTGCCAGCAGGGGGCAGTACGAGCAGTACTTC
CSASRGQYEQYF
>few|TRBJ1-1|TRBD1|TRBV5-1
TGCGCCAGCAGCGTACAGGGGGGGTACACTGAAGCTTTCTTT
CASSVQGGYTEAFF
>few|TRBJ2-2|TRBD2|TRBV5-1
TGCGCCAGCAGCGAATTACCAGGGACTAGCGGGAAAATCACCGGGGAGCTGTTTTTT
CASSELPGTSGKITGELFF
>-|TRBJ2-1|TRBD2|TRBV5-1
TGCGCCAGCAGCTTGGTCGGGGGGAGCCTGTACAATGAGCAGTTCTTC
CASSLVGGSLYNEQFF
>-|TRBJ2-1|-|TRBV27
TGTGCCAGCAGTCCACGGCCCTCTGGCTCCTACAATGAGCAGTTCTTC
CASSPRPSGSYNEQFF
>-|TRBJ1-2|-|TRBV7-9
TGTGCCAGCATCCCGACAGGTCGTGATGGCTACACCTTC
CASIPTGRDGYTF
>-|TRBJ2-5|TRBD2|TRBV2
TGTGCCAGCCGACTAGCGGATAAAGAGACCCAGTACTTC
CASRLADKETQYF
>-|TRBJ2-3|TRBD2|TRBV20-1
TGCAGTGCTAGAAGCACTAGCGGGGGGGGCACAGATACGCAGTATTTT
CSARSTSGGGTDTQYF
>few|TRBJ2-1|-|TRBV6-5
TGTGCCAGCAGTTCACAGGGAAGGGATGAGCAGTTCTTC
CASSSQGRDEQFF
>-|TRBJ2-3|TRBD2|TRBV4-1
TGCGCCAGCAGCCCATCCGGACTAGCTGCAGATACGCAGTATTTT
CASSPSGLAADTQYF
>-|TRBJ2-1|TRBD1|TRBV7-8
TGTGCCAGCAGCTCGGGACAGAGTCCCTACAATGAGCAGTTCTTC
CASSSGQSPYNEQFF
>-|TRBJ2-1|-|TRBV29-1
TGCAGCGTTGAAGGGGGGGATGAGCAGTTCTTC
CSVEGGDEQFF
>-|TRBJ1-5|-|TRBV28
TGTGCCAGCAGTCCCCCAGGTAGCAATCAGCCCCAGCATTTT
CASSPPGSNQPQHF
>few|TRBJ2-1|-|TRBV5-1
TGCGCCAGCAGCTTGGACAGGCTTATGAATGAGCAGTTCTTC
CASSLDRLMNEQFF
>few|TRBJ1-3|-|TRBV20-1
TGCAGTGCTAGTATGGCCAATGGCCGTGTGAGCTCTGGAAACACCATATATTTT
CSASMANGRVSSGNTIYF
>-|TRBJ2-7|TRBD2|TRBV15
TGTGCCACCAGCAGAGCTCCGACCGGGACTAGCGCCTACGAGCAGTACTTC
CATSRAPTGTSAYEQYF
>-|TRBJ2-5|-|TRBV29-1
TGCAGCGTTAAGGAGGGAGCAGAGACCCAGTACTTC
CSVKEGAETQYF
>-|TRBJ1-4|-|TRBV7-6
TGTGCCAGCAGACAGGGTTCAACTAATGAAAAACTGTTTTTT
CASRQGSTNEKLFF
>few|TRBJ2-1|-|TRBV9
TGTGCCAGCAGCTCAATGGGTCAGGCCGGGCAGTTCTTC
CASSSMGQAGQFF
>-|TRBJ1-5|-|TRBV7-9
TGTGCCAGCAGCTTCGGGGGGACTTATCAGCCCCAGCATTTT
CASSFGGTYQPQHF
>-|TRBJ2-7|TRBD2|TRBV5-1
TGCGCCAGCAGCTTGGCCCCGGCGGGAGGTCCCTACGAGCAGTACTTC
CASSLAPAGGPYEQYF
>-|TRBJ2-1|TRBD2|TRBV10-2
TGCGCCAGCAGGGGGGGGTTTAGCGGGAGCGGGAATGAGCAGTTCTTC
CASRGGFSGSGNEQFF
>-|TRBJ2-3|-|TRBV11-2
TGTGCCAGCAGCTTAGGGTTTCGGGGGGCGCGGGAGTGGCCGACAGATACGCAGTATTTT
CASSLGFRGAREWPTDTQYF
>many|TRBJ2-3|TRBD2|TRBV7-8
TGTGCCAGCAGCCGCCGTGAAGCGGGGGATAGAACAGATACGCAGTATTTT
CASSRREAGDRTDTQYF
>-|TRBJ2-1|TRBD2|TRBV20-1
TGCAGTGCTCCAAGAAGGAGCGGGAGCTCCTACAATGAGCAGTTCTTC
CSAPRRSGSSYNEQFF
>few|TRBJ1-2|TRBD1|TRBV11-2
TGTGCCAGCAGCCCCTGGGACAGTGGCTATGGCTACACCTTC
CASSPWDSGYGYTF
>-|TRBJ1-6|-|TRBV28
TGTGCCAGCAGTCCGGGACGGGGGGTTTCACCCCTCCACTTT
CASSPGRGVSPLHF
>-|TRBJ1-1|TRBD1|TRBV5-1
TGCGCCAGCAGCGCAGGACAGGGGTTGAACACTGAAGCTTTCTTT
CASSAGQGLNTEAFF
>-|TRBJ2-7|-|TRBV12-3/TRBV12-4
TGTGCCAGCAGTTTACCCTGGCAGGAGCAGTACTTC
CASSLPWQEQYF
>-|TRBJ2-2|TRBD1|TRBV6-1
TGTGCCAGCGCCGGACAGGGGGCAGGCGGGGAGCTGTTTTTT
CASAGQGAGGELFF
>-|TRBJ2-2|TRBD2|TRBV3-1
TGTGCCAGCAGCCAAGGTCCGGGGGGAAACACCGGGGAGCTGTTTTTT
CASSQGPGGNTGELFF
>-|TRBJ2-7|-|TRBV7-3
TGTGCCAGCAGCTTAAATGGAGGGGACGAGCAGTACTTC
CASSLNGGDEQYF
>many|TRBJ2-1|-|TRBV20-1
TGCAGTGCTGTGAGAGGGGGGTCTTACAATGAGCAGTTCTTC
CSAVRGGSYNEQFF
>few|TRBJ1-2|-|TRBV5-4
TGTGCCAGCAGCTTGTATGGTGGGGGGGCGCGGGACTATGGCTACACCTTC
CASSLYGGGARDYGYTF
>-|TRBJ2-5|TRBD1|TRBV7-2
TGTGCCAGCCGGAGGACAGGGATATGGACCCAGTACTTC
CASRRTGIWTQYF
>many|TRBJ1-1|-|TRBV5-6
TGTGCCAGCAGGGTGTCGTTTTCGGGAAGTGGCACTGAAGCTTTCTTT
CASRVSFSGSGTEAFF
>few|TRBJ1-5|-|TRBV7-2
TGTGCCAGCAGCCTACTGGATCGGGGTAGCAATCAGCCCCAGCATTTT
CASSLLDRGSNQPQHF